This T cell receptor beta chain was obtained from a study of CD8 T cells in ankylosing spondylitis. About this clonotype: Its cognate antigen is unknown.

Construction of TCR beta libraries was performed using quantitative 5'-RACE with molecular barcodes. Each CDR3 protein is one row after TCRdb ran MiXCR on the 5' RACE reads. The sample records approximately 220,000 distinct CDR3 sequences, 15% to 20% being singletons. Study conclusions and caveats: Reportedly, disease-linked clones are significantly enriched in ankylosing spondylitis patients' matched synovial fluid. CD8+ disease-linked clones were present at relatively low frequencies in blood. Blood from ankylosing spondylitis patients appeared to carry a characteristic roughly 8-variant TCR beta motif. In the blood and synovial fluid of reactive arthritis, some motif variants had been previously reported.

V was clipped by 2 bases and J by 7 bases; unmatched bases: 6. Germline loops: CDR1 WNHNN, CDR2 SYGVQD (reference sequence). This CDR3 contains 14 residues. The TCR comes from a male donor with ankylosing spondylitis. Source material: blood, either unsorted or a sorted T cell fraction (not recorded which). The chain joins TRBV10-1 to TRBJ1-1; 8 bases agree with TRBD1. The CDR3 DNA sequence: TGCGCCAGCAGTGAGACACAACAGGGGGGTGAAGCTTTCTTT. Translated: CASSETQQGGEAFF.